This TCR beta chain comes out of a study of blood T cell repertoires in COVID-19. Measured with immunoSEQ multiplex PCR; TCRdb has only the in-frame clones, and not every one. The sample consists of under 200,000 clones, more than 75% of them appearing once. Unmatched junction bases numbered 0, after V lost 4 bases and J lost 4 bases. This CDR3 has 15 amino acids. The V gene's germline CDR1 is LNHDA and CDR2 SQIVND (reference sequence). Cohorts were determined from participant-reported clinical history. The J gene is TRBJ2-1, the V gene TRBV19; the match to TRBD2 covers 14 bases. This sequence was found in a woman in her 50s who had recovered from COVID-19. Specimen: PBMCs or T cells enriched from blood (not recorded which). The CDR3, as DNA: TGTGCCAGTAGTAGACTAGCGGGAGGGTACAATGAGCAGTTCTTC. Translated: CASSRLAGGYNEQFF.